Listed below are T cell receptor beta chains from one sample, sequenced in a study of regulatory T cells in long-lasting Graves disease. TCRdb re-derived calls from the multiplex PCR reads in MiXCR, one entry per CDR3 protein. The data show a few hundred thousand distinct CDR3 sequences, about 20% seen once. The sample here was peripheral blood mononuclear cells (PBMCs), taken when the disease was refractory, from a patient treated with antithyroid drugs. The receptors stem from a female donor with Graves disease. The CDR3 runs from the conserved cysteine through the conserved F or W. The D gene is left open where the match is weak. Size is stated for part of the rows, as once, few or many counts, or as a class when the clone is expanded.

- TRBJ2-5 TRBD2 TRBV7-6 TGTGCCAGCAGCCCGCGTGTTAGCGGGGAGACCCAGTACTTC CASSPRVSGETQYF
few TRBJ1-1 - TRBV19 TGTGCCAGCCACCAGGCACCTGAAGCTTTCTTT CASHQAPEAFF
many TRBJ2-5 - TRBV11-2 TGTGCCAGCAGCCTCAACGCGCGAGGAGAGACCCAGTACTTC CASSLNARGETQYF
few TRBJ2-7 TRBD2 TRBV18 TGTGCCAGCTCACAACTCCACTTCGGGCGGGAGATGGGATACGAGCAGTACTTC CASSQLHFGREMGYEQYF
few TRBJ2-2 - TRBV5-1 TGCGCCAGCGTCCAGGGGGGGAACACCGGGGAGCTGTTTTTT CASVQGGNTGELFF
many TRBJ1-2 - TRBV7-2 TGTGCCAGCAGCGGGCGGAGGGACGGAGGCTACACCTTC CASSGRRDGGYTF
few TRBJ1-5 TRBD1 TRBV19 TGTGCCAGTAGTGATACAGGGGGCAATCAGCCCCAGCATTTT CASSDTGGNQPQHF
- TRBJ2-6 TRBD2 TRBV3-1 TGTGCCAGCAGCCAAGGGGCTAGCGGGACTGGGGCCAACGTCCTGACTTTC CASSQGASGTGANVLTF
many TRBJ2-4 TRBD2 TRBV20-1 TGCAGTGCTAGTACCACTAGCGGGGGAGGGCTCCTGTACTTC CSASTTSGGGLLYF
- TRBJ1-1 TRBD1 TRBV11-2 TGTGCCAGCAGCCACGGGACAGGGCCCCTGAACACTGAAGCTTTCTTT CASSHGTGPLNTEAFF
- TRBJ2-7 TRBD2 TRBV7-9 TGTGCCAGCAGCTATACTAGCGCCTACTACGAGCAGTACTTC CASSYTSAYYEQYF
- TRBJ2-7 TRBD2 TRBV10-3 TGTGCCACCGGGACTAGCGGGAGGGACGAGCAGTACTTC CATGTSGRDEQYF
- TRBJ2-2 - TRBV11-2 TGTGCCAGCAGCTTATATTACACCGGGGAGCTGTTTTTT CASSLYYTGELFF
- TRBJ1-1 TRBD1 TRBV9 TGTGCCAGCAGCGTAGGAGATGGACAGGGGGCTCGCACTGAAGCTTTCTTT CASSVGDGQGARTEAFF
many TRBJ1-1 - TRBV7-2 TGTGCCAGCAGTTCCTTCGAAAGGTTGGACACTGAAGCTTTCTTT CASSSFERLDTEAFF
- TRBJ2-1 - TRBV28 TGTGCCAGCAGTTTCTTTCGAGTTTCCAATGAGCAGTTCTTC CASSFFRVSNEQFF
many TRBJ1-2 TRBD1 TRBV28 TGTGCCAGCAGCCCCCGGGACAGGGGGGTTTTAAACTATGGCTACACCTTC CASSPRDRGVLNYGYTF
- TRBJ1-5 - TRBV2 TGTGCCAGCAGCCTGACACAGAGGAGCAATCAGCCCCAGCATTTT CASSLTQRSNQPQHF
- TRBJ1-2 - TRBV7-3 TGTGCCAGCAGCTCCGGGCAGCCGTGGGAGACCTATGGCTACACCTTC CASSSGQPWETYGYTF
many TRBJ2-7 - TRBV28 TGTGCCAGCAGTTCCCCGCCGCGAAGGGGCTACGAGCAGTACTTC CASSSPPRRGYEQYF
many TRBJ1-1 - TRBV24-1 TGTGCCACCAGTGACCAAACCGGGGTTGAAGCTTTCTTT CATSDQTGVEAFF
many TRBJ2-2 - TRBV29-1 TGCAGCGTTGAGAAGGGGGTCGATGGGGAGCTGTTTTTT CSVEKGVDGELFF
few TRBJ1-2 - TRBV13 TGTGCCAGCAGCTTAGGAAACAGAGGCTACACCTTC CASSLGNRGYTF
- TRBJ2-7 - TRBV19 TGTGCCAGTAGTAGCCTCGACAGGAAACAGGCCTACGAGCAGTACTTC CASSSLDRKQAYEQYF
many TRBJ2-7 - TRBV11-2 TGTGCCAGCAGCCGTCCCCCGACAGCGGTGACCTACGAGCAGTACTTC CASSRPPTAVTYEQYF
- TRBJ2-2 - TRBV20-1 TGCAGTGCCACGGACAGAAACACCGGGGAGCTGTTTTTT CSATDRNTGELFF
- TRBJ2-1 TRBD2 TRBV29-1 TGCAGCGACCGAGGGACTAGCGGGAGGGCGAATGAGCAGTTCTTC CSDRGTSGRANEQFF
- TRBJ2-5 - TRBV6-4 TGTGCCAGCAGGACGGACAGCTTCCAAGAGACCCAGTACTTC CASRTDSFQETQYF
- TRBJ1-2 - TRBV20-1 TGCAGTGCTAGGAGACCGGACAGCTATGGCTACACCTTC CSARRPDSYGYTF
few TRBJ2-1 - TRBV7-2 TGTGCCAGCAGTGGGGGCAGGGAAGGTTATGAGCAGTTCTTC CASSGGREGYEQFF
- TRBJ1-6 - TRBV4-2 TGTGCCAGCGGGGTTGGGAATTCACCCCTCCACTTT CASGVGNSPLHF
- TRBJ2-1 - TRBV7-2 TGTGCCAGCAGCTTAGCCCCCGTACTGTTTCTGTTCTTC CASSLAPVLFLFF
- TRBJ2-5 TRBD2 TRBV19 TGTGCCAGTACCCCCGGGATACTAGCGTCGGAGACCCAGTACTTC CASTPGILASETQYF
many TRBJ1-2 - TRBV5-1 TGCGCCAGCAGTCCGGGGCCCCTCTATGGCTACACCTTC CASSPGPLYGYTF